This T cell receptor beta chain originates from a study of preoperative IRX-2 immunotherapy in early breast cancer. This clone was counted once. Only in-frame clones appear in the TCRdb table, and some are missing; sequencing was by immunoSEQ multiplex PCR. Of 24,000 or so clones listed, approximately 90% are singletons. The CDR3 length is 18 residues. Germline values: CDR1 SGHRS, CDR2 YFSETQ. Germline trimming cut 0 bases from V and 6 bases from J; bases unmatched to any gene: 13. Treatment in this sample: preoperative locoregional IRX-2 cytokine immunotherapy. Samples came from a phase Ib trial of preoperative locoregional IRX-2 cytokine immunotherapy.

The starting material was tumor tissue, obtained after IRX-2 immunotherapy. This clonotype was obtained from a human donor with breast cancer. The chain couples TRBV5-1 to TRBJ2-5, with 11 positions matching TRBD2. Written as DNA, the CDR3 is TGCGCCAGCAGCTTGGGACTAGCGGGACTGTTCCAAGAAAAGACCCAGTACTTC. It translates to CASSLGLAGLFQEKTQYF. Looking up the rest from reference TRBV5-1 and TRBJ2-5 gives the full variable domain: KAGVTQTPRYLIKTRGQQVTLSCSPISGHRSVSWYQQTPGQGLQFLFEYFSETQRNKGNFPGRFSGRQFSNSRSEMNVSTLELGDSALYLCASSLGLAGLFQEKTQYFGPGTRLLVL.